A selection of T cell receptor beta chains follows, all from one sample in a study of early T cells in non-severe SARS-CoV-2 infection. TCRdb recomputed calls from the 5' RACE reads with MiXCR, one row per CDR3 protein. The repertoire holds tens of thousands of distinct CDR3 sequences, with approximately 12% as singletons. The sequenced sample was whole blood. These receptors originate from an adult who was a healthcare worker with PCR-confirmed SARS-CoV-2 infection or an uninfected control (not recorded which). CDR3s include the opening cysteine and the closing phenylalanine or tryptophan. The D gene is left open where the match is weak. Clone size is shown for a subset of rows, as once, few, many or a class of expanded clone.

V gene	J gene	clone size	D gene	CDR3 protein	CDR3 DNA
TRBV2	TRBJ1-2	many	TRBD1	CASSSEGAYGYTF	TGTGCCAGCAGTTCGGAGGGGGCGTATGGCTACACCTTC
TRBV5-4	TRBJ2-3	few	TRBD2	CASSPFAGLAAYVTQYF	TGTGCCAGCAGCCCATTTGCCGGACTAGCAGCTTACGTTACGCAGTATTTT
TRBV12-3/TRBV12-4	TRBJ2-5	NA	NA	CASSRPPYGHQETQYF	TGTGCCAGCAGTAGGCCCCCTTACGGGCACCAAGAGACCCAGTACTTC
TRBV6-5	TRBJ2-3	few	NA	CASSYSRVVSTDTQYF	TGTGCCAGCAGTTACTCACGGGTAGTAAGCACAGATACGCAGTATTTT
TRBV29-1	TRBJ2-7	NA	NA	CSVEGNNSYEQYF	TGCAGCGTAGAAGGAAATAACTCCTACGAGCAGTACTTC
TRBV27	TRBJ2-1	many	NA	CASSFEAESRNEQFF	TGTGCCAGCAGTTTCGAAGCGGAAAGTAGGAATGAGCAGTTCTTC
TRBV15	TRBJ2-6	many	NA	CATSRDTTASGANVLTF	TGTGCCACCAGCAGAGATACCACGGCCTCTGGGGCCAACGTCCTGACTTTC
TRBV2	TRBJ1-4	NA	NA	CASVRDGRRVFF	TGTGCCAGCGTCAGGGATGGGAGGAGAGTGTTTTTT
TRBV28	TRBJ2-7	few	NA	CASPYEQYF	TGTGCCAGTCCCTACGAGCAGTACTTC
TRBV18	TRBJ1-6	NA	NA	CASSPDRGPNSPLHF	TGTGCCAGCTCACCAGACCGGGGGCCTAATTCACCCCTCCACTTT
TRBV5-6	TRBJ2-1	NA	TRBD2	CASRRGPTSGSDYNEQFF	TGTGCCAGCAGAAGGGGCCCTACTAGCGGGAGTGACTACAATGAGCAGTTCTTC
TRBV18	TRBJ2-7	NA	TRBD2	CASSHGTSGSYEQYF	TGTGCCAGCTCACACGGGACTAGCGGGTCCTACGAGCAGTACTTC
TRBV19	TRBJ1-1	NA	NA	CATLKGGGTEAFF	TGTGCCACTTTAAAGGGTGGGGGCACTGAAGCTTTCTTT
TRBV19	TRBJ1-5	many	NA	CASGITGTSNQPQHF	TGTGCCAGTGGTATAACAGGGACAAGCAATCAGCCCCAGCATTTT
TRBV14	TRBJ1-1	NA	TRBD1	CASSHARTGLAFF	TGTGCCAGCAGCCATGCCAGGACAGGCCTAGCTTTCTTT
TRBV29-1	TRBJ2-3	NA	TRBD1	CSVEGLTGGRTDTQYF	TGCAGCGTTGAAGGGTTAACAGGGGGCCGAACAGATACGCAGTATTTT
TRBV12-3/TRBV12-4	TRBJ2-1	NA	TRBD1	CASSPRQGGNNEQFF	TGTGCCAGCAGCCCAAGACAGGGGGGCAACAATGAGCAGTTCTTC
TRBV7-2	TRBJ1-4	many	NA	CASSLGTHEKLFF	TGTGCCAGCAGCTTAGGGACGCATGAAAAACTGTTTTTT
TRBV20-1	TRBJ2-4	NA	TRBD2	CSAGEGRGRNIQYF	TGCAGTGCTGGCGAAGGGCGGGGGAGGAACATTCAGTACTTC
TRBV29-1	TRBJ2-2	NA	NA	CTVDKSNTGELFF	TGCACCGTGGACAAGTCGAACACCGGGGAGCTGTTTTTT
TRBV7-9	TRBJ2-5	many	TRBD1	CASSLTGQGGTQYF	TGTGCCAGCAGCTTAACGGGACAGGGTGGAACCCAGTACTTC
TRBV3-1	TRBJ2-2	few	NA	CASSQAGQSGELFF	TGTGCCAGCAGCCAAGCGGGGCAATCAGGGGAGCTGTTTTTT
TRBV12-3/TRBV12-4	TRBJ1-5	NA	TRBD1	CASSSGQGSNQPQHF	TGTGCCAGCAGTTCAGGACAGGGAAGCAATCAGCCCCAGCATTTT
TRBV30	TRBJ2-3	few	TRBD2	CAWSVARGGRADTQYF	TGTGCCTGGAGTGTCGCCCGGGGGGGCCGGGCAGATACGCAGTATTTT